This entry is about one T cell receptor beta chain. This sample was taken from a study of low-dose radiotherapy and immunotherapy resistance in tumors. Study-wide background: Across 26 weeks, 13 Gy in total went to Cohort 2, delivered as 1 Gy per fraction every two weeks. Every two weeks, cyclophosphamide 200 mg/m2 was infused one day before radiation plus immunotherapy. A dose of 300 mg of oral aspirin was taken by patients daily for four cycles from cycle 1 day 1.

With TRAV- and TRBV-specific primers, first-strand cDNA was made, covering the alpha and beta chains. With a V-primer adapter and a constant-region primer, TCRs were amplified for roughly 20 PCR cycles. From the reads, TCRdb called clonotypes with MiXCR, one entry per CDR3 protein. The data show about 30,000 distinct CDR3 sequences, roughly 49% seen once. Documented time point: after trial treatment. Treatment defined: LDRT plus nivolumab, ipilimumab, low-dose cyclophosphamide and aspirin (RACIN trial). The germline gives CDR1 KGHSH, CDR2 LQKENI. The germline V and J ends were trimmed by 4 bases and 1 base, with 14 bases remaining between them. This CDR3 is built from 16 residues.

The material was PBMCs, obtained after low-dose radiotherapy plus immunotherapy. This clonotype was obtained from a male donor with gallbladder cancer. The chain carries TRBV18 and TRBJ1-5, with D unresolved. The CDR3 here is CASSQYVSSSNQPQHF. As DNA, the CDR3 is TGTGCCAGCTCACAATACGTCAGTTCGAGCAATCAGCCCCAGCATTTT. The full variable domain, completed using reference TRBV18 and TRBJ1-5, is NAGVMQNPRHLVRRRGQEARLRCSPMKGHSHVYWYRQLPEEGLKFMVYLQKENIIDESGMPKERFSAEFPKEGPSILRIQQVVRGDSAAYFCASSQYVSSSNQPQHFGDGTRLSIL.